There are many counts of the clone carrying this T cell receptor (beta chain). From germline, CDR1 is WNHNN and CDR2 SYGVQD (reference sequence). The CDR3 totals 16 residues. V was shortened by 7 bases and J by 6 bases, with 25 bases between the two germline ends. This sample was taken from a study of T cells in Graves' hyperthyroidism and ophthalmopathy. Amplification of TCR beta CDR3 regions used RNA as the template. Carried out on the TCR CDR3, a first-round RT-PCR used the HTBI primer set. TCRdb re-derived calls from the multiplex PCR reads in MiXCR, one entry per CDR3 protein. Of hundreds of thousands of distinct CDR3 sequences in the sample, roughly 14% were seen once.

The receptor was derived from a man aged 18 to 30 with Graves' ophthalmopathy. The chain couples TRBV10-1 to TRBJ2-7; D possibly corresponds to TRBD2 (8 bases). Material: blood. The CDR3 region has the DNA TGCGCCAGCATCGCCCGGGAGGGACAGCCCCTACCCGAGCAGTACTTC. It codes for CASIAREGQPLPEQYF.